This T cell receptor (beta chain) was captured in a study of memory CD4+ T cells and cytomegalovirus serostatus (dated by TCRdb to between 2019 and 2020). A note on the overall study: The cohort included approximately 35 healthy adults from Belgium, of whom 9 were CMV seropositive and 24 were CMV seronegative. To replicate a published TCR-based CMV serostatus classifier, the study sequenced CD4+ memory TCRbeta repertoires from a Belgian cohort whose cytomegalovirus serostatus was known.

There are a few counts of this clone. The antigen it recognizes is unknown. No base qualities exist here, and no much larger clone lies one base off it. A FACSAria II was used to sort memory CD4+ T cells, defined as single viable CD3+CD4+CD8-CD45RO+ cells. CMV serostatus was determined with a Roche Elecsys assay detecting serum IgG against CMV pp150, pp28, p38 and p52. Following thawing, total CD4+ T cells were enriched through positive selection using CD4 magnetic microbeads. Samples originated from another study that specifically interrogated the CD4+ T cell memory repertoire. Peripheral blood mononuclear cells were isolated and cryopreserved following standard operating procedures; serum was stored at -80 °C. The staining relied on CD3-PerCP (BW264/56), CD4-APC (RPA-T4), CD45RO-PE (UCHT1) and CD8-Pacific Orange (3B5) antibodies, and Sytox blue was used to exclude non-viable cells. General study outcomes and caveats: The results were read as suggesting that the CMV-associated TCR signature is, for the most part, present in the CD4+ memory repertoire. The original-framework classifier achieved a median bootstrapped AUC of almost 0.97 with a 95% CI of 0.76-1.00 on the Belgian cohort. CMV serostatus prediction reached a median bootstrapped AUC of about 0.96 with the original framework and 0.85 to 0.91 with a US-trained random forest. Only CD4+CD45RO+ memory cells were sequenced, in contrast to the original study, which included naive and memory CD4+ and CD8+ populations. Of under 200 previously reported CMV-associated TCRbeta sequences, approximately 64 appeared in the CD4+ memory repertoires, each in one to five individuals.

From the cysteine up to the phenylalanine, the CDR3 has a length of 13 residues. The CDR3 DNA has 39 bases and is translated from base 1. CDR1 and CDR2 are drawn from the germline V gene: MNHEY, SVGAGI. V is reduced by 8 bases and J by 7 bases, leaving a spacing of 15 bases between them. Genomic DNA was extracted from sorted cells with the Quick-DNA Microprep Kit. Amplification of TCRbeta DNA was done with the immunoSEQ hsTCRbeta kit, following the protocol from the manufacturer. TCRbeta libraries were sequenced on an Illumina MiSeq instrument. Processing in the source paper ran as follows. Once out-of-frame sequences had been removed, fewer than 2.5 million distinct TCRbeta sequences were left, which works out to an average of roughly 67,000 per individual. Each individual was scored according to the count of roughly 160 previously reported CMV-associated TCRbeta sequences and the total productive distinct TCRbeta count. A beta-binomial model was reimplemented in Python, and scikit-learn random forests with default parameters were trained on US cohort data. Classifier performance on the Belgian cohort was reported as the median AUC with percentile confidence intervals calculated over 10,000 bootstrap iterations. TCRdb's version of the immuneACCESS table is confined to in-frame rearrangements and falls short of the full clone set. An unresolved V gene accounts for under half of the shortfall where checked; the remainder is of unknown origin. The D gene and trimming were derived from the DNA, and the V and J assignments and clone size from that table. This sample holds tens of thousands of clones; roughly 78% were observed only once. Clones ranked in the top ten supply about 0.77% of the sample.

The V and J segments used are TRBV6-5 and TRBJ1-5, and perhaps TRBD1 as D gene, on 5 matching bases. This TCR was recovered from an adult in good health and CMV-seronegative. The specimen was memory CD4+ T cells from blood. The CDR3 region has the sequence CASLPQGNQPQHF. The base sequence is TGTGCCAGCCTACCTCAGGGAAACCAGCCCCAGCATTTT.